This entry lists 16 T cell receptor beta chains sequenced from one sample in a study of regulatory and conventional T cells in RAG deficiency. Using immunoSEQ multiplex PCR, the repertoire was profiled, and TCRdb retains in-frame clones only, with some absent. The table has 30,000 to 35,000 clones, 70% to 90% seen once. These data were also filed under a second study, of regulatory T cells. That paper adds: Amplification used 52 TRBV primers and 13 TRBJ primers.

Sequencing used CD8+ T cells sorted from blood. The receptors originated from a human donor in good health.

V is TRBV5-1 and J is TRBJ2-7; D unresolved. Per germline, CDR1 SGHRS and CDR2 YFSETQ. The CDR3 covers 14 residues. V was pared by 0 bases and J by 1 base, with 8 bases between. The CDR3 nucleotides are TGCGCCAGCAGCTTGGACATCAATTCCTACGAGCAGTACTTC. Translated: CASSLDINSYEQYF.

The V call is TRBV7-6, the J call TRBJ1-1; 10 bases match TRBD1. The germline V gene has CDR1 SGHVS and CDR2 FNYEAQ. The CDR3 has 17 residues. V gave up 4 bases and J gave up 4 bases; unmatched junction bases: 12. DNA for the CDR3: TGTGCCAGCAGCTCCCTCACCCTTGGACAGGGGGTCACTGAAGCTTTCTTT. It encodes CASSSLTLGQGVTEAFF.

The chain employs TRBV7-9 and TRBJ2-7, with D possibly called TRBD1 or TRBD2 (5 bases each). Trimming removed 5 bases at V and 7 bases at J, with 21 bases between. The CDR3 sequence is 15 residues long. Per the germline V gene, CDR1 is SEHNR and CDR2 is FQNEAQ (reference sequence). The CDR3 spells CASSQATGTPGEQYF. Here the CDR3 DNA reads TGTGCCAGCAGCCAGGCAACCGGGACGCCAGGGGAGCAGTACTTC.

This chain joins TRBV5-4 and TRBJ2-3; either TRBD1 or TRBD2 may supply D (5 bases each). From germline, CDR1 is SGHNT and CDR2 YYREEE (reference sequence). Trimming took 4 bases from V and 1 from J, leaving 13 bases between them. There are 15 residues in the CDR3. CDR3 bases: TGTGCCAGCAGCCGGGACGGGGAAGGCACAGATACGCAGTATTTT. Residues: CASSRDGEGTDTQYF.

V gene TRBV5-6 combines with J gene TRBJ1-4; D is undetermined. The CDR3 has 16 residues. The germline V gene encodes CDR1 SGHDT and CDR2 YYEEEE. Deletions cut 5 bases from V and 6 bases from J, with 20 bases between. The CDR3 loop reads CASRSDLGYPDEKLFF. Written as DNA, the CDR3 is TGTGCCAGCAGATCGGACCTCGGATACCCCGATGAAAAACTGTTTTTT.

The CDR3 sequence: CASSMGLSARYEQYF. The CDR3 DNA reads TGTGCCAGCAGTATGGGACTCTCAGCCCGCTACGAGCAGTACTTC. The rearrangement uses TRBV6-5 and TRBJ2-7; tentatively, D is TRBD2 (6 bases). CDR1 MNHEY and CDR2 SVGAGI come from the germline V gene. This CDR3 has 15 amino acids. V lost 5 bases and J 3 bases, leaving 17 bases between the germline ends.

The chain couples TRBV7-3 to TRBJ2-1; 7 bases are a match to TRBD2. The ends lost 3 bases at V and 0 bases at J; junction bases unmatched: 8. The CDR3 totals 17 residues. Germline assignment: CDR1 SGHTA and CDR2 FQGTGA. Here the CDR3 reads CASSLNPGGPSYNEQFF. The CDR3 DNA reads as TGTGCCAGCAGCTTGAACCCGGGAGGACCCTCCTACAATGAGCAGTTCTTC.

This chain connects TRBV4-1 to TRBJ2-7; possibly TRBD1 for D (6 bases). Germline CDR1 is MGHRA and CDR2 is YSYEKL. V lost 0 bases, J lost 2 bases, and 14 bases lay in between. This CDR3 region has 16 residues. The CDR3 DNA reads TGCGCCAGCAGCCAAGAACAACAGGGTATAGCCTACGAGCAGTACTTC. Encoded protein: CASSQEQQGIAYEQYF.

Details on this clone: Additional DNA sequences in this sample encode the identical CDR3. The chain links TRBV7-6 to TRBJ2-2, with TRBD2 matching 9 bases. Germline V gives CDR1 SGHVS, CDR2 FNYEAQ. V shed 0 bases, J shed 7 bases, and the junction held 9 bases outside the gene matches. CDR3 length equals 17 residues. The CDR3 loop reads CASSLAVAGGPGGELFF. CDR3 DNA: TGTGCCAGCAGCTTAGCCGTGGCGGGAGGGCCCGGCGGGGAGCTGTTTTTT.

The J gene is TRBJ2-7, the V gene TRBV6-1; no clear D. CDR1 is MNHNS, CDR2 SASEGT, per germline. The CDR3 extends over 13 amino acids. Trimming took 1 base from V and 2 from J, leaving 6 bases between them. The CDR3 DNA reads TGTGCCAGCAGTGAAGGCAGAACCTACGAGCAGTACTTC. Translated, it gives CASSEGRTYEQYF.

The chain is built from TRBV29-1 and TRBJ2-7; possibly TRBD1 or TRBD2 for D (5 bases each). Germline V CDR1 and CDR2: SQVTM, ANQGSEA. Trimming left V 2 bases short and J 2 bases short, with 10 bases between. CDR3 size: 13 residues. The CDR3 DNA sequence: TGCAGCGTTGAAAAAGGGACCCCCTACGAGCAGTACTTC. Its translation: CSVEKGTPYEQYF.

The V gene is TRBV7-9, the J gene TRBJ2-1; tentative D call: TRBD1 (6 bases). V lost 5 bases and J lost 7, with 9 bases in between. This CDR3 comprises 12 residues. CDR1 SEHNR and CDR2 FQNEAQ come from the germline V gene (reference sequence). The CDR3 here is CASSAGDNEQFF. The CDR3, as DNA: TGTGCCAGCAGCGCAGGGGATAATGAGCAGTTCTTC.

J is TRBJ1-6 and V is TRBV19; 7 bases agree with TRBD1. V was pared by 4 bases and J by 1 base, with 1 base of the junction left unmatched. The germline CDR1 and CDR2 sequences are LNHDA and SQIVND (reference sequence). The CDR3 extends over 15 amino acids. The CDR3 is CASSTGGSYNSPLHF. The CDR3 nucleotides are TGTGCCAGTAGTACAGGGGGTTCCTATAATTCACCCCTCCACTTT. Drawing the rest from reference TRBV19 and TRBJ1-6, the complete variable domain is DGGITQSPKYLFRKEGQNVTLSCEQNLNHDAMYWYRQDPGQGLRLIYYSQIVNDFQKGDIAEGYSVSREKKESFPLTVTSAQKNPTAFYLCASSTGGSYNSPLHFGNGTRLTVT.

This clone appeared once. V and J are TRBV2 and TRBJ1-5; no clear D. The CDR3 has 16 amino acids. Trimming shortened V by 0 bases and J by 3 bases, and 12 bases separated the two germline ends. Germline V gene lookup returns CDR1 SNHLY and CDR2 FYNNEI. CDR3 sequence: CASSEALEQPNQPQHF. The CDR3 DNA reads as TGTGCCAGCAGTGAAGCGCTCGAACAGCCCAATCAGCCCCAGCATTTT.

The chain is built from TRBV11-2 and TRBJ2-7; TRBD1 agrees at 10 bases. With 4 bases clipped from V and 2 bases from J, the junction kept 8 bases outside the gene matches. This CDR3 contains 16 residues. From germline, CDR1 is SGHAT and CDR2 FQNNGV. The CDR3 region is CASSSPGTGATYEQYF. The CDR3 nucleotides are TGTGCCAGCAGCTCGCCCGGGACAGGGGCGACCTACGAGCAGTACTTC.

The V call is TRBV28, the J call TRBJ1-1; D call uncertain. Germline CDR1 reads MDHEN; CDR2 reads SYDVKM. With 5 bases removed from V and 1 base from J, the gap between germline ends came to 11 bases. There are 14 residues in the CDR3. In DNA form, the CDR3 reads TGTGCCAGCAGTATAGGACGGACGAACACTGAAGCTTTCTTT. Its protein is CASSIGRTNTEAFF.